Below are 30 T cell receptor beta chains sequenced from a single sample in a study of T cells in Graves' hyperthyroidism and ophthalmopathy. RNA transcripts were the template for amplifying TCR beta CDR3 regions. TCR CDR3 regions were first amplified by RT-PCR with HTBI primers. TCRdb analysed the multiplex PCR reads with MiXCR anew, one entry per CDR3 protein. The profile covers about 610,000 distinct CDR3 sequences, with approximately 15% appearing a single time and around 3.3% taken by the ten largest. Material for sequencing was blood. The receptor set was obtained from a woman aged 35 to 49 with Graves' ophthalmopathy.

This clonotype was found many times. The chain links TRBV2 to TRBJ2-7, with a possible D match to TRBD2 (5 bases). Germline-derived CDR1 and CDR2 are SNHLY and FYNNEI. The CDR3 contains 14 residues. The V and J ends lost 1 base and 5 bases respectively, with 12 bases between them. CDR3 nucleotides: TGTGCCAGCAGTGAAGGGCGAGGGCGCCACGAGCAGTACTTC. Amino acids: CASSEGRGRHEQYF.

The chain combines TRBV10-2 with TRBJ1-5; possible D gene TRBD1, 6 bases. Trimming removed 3 bases from V and 3 bases from J, with 9 bases in between. CDR3 length equals 14 residues. Germline V CDR1 and CDR2: WSHSY, SAAADI. The chain's CDR3 is CASSDHRDNQPQHF. CDR3 sequence (DNA): TGCGCCAGCAGTGACCACAGGGACAATCAGCCCCAGCATTTT.

The chain links TRBV6-1 to TRBJ1-2; TRBD1 aligns across 9 bases. Germline-derived CDR1 and CDR2 are MNHNS and SASEGT. CDR3 length: 16 amino acids. J gave up 6 bases and V 5 bases, and 13 bases lay outside the gene matches. The CDR3 DNA follows: TGTGCCAGCAGTCAAGTCCCGGGACAGGGCCGGGATGGCTACACCTTC. Translated, it gives CASSQVPGQGRDGYTF.

This sequence joins TRBV20-1 and TRBJ2-2, with 7 bases lining up with TRBD2. J was trimmed by 2 bases and V by 1 base; bases with no gene match: 4. This CDR3 comprises 15 residues. Germline V gives CDR1 DFQATT, CDR2 SNEGSKA (reference sequence). The CDR3 here is CSARVGTTNTGELFF. In nucleotides, the CDR3 is TGCAGTGCTAGAGTGGGGACTACAAACACCGGGGAGCTGTTTTTT.

The chain has TRBV4-1 and TRBJ2-7; D gene uncertain. The germline V gene has CDR1 MGHRA and CDR2 YSYEKL. The CDR3 consists of 15 residues. Trimming left V 4 bases short and J 3 bases short, with 16 bases between. The DNA of the CDR3 is TGCGCCAGCAGCCGCACTATAGACCCCCTCTACGAGCAGTACTTC. Translation: CASSRTIDPLYEQYF.

This clonotype was seen just once. A clone one base away is much larger, so this may be a read error. V is TRBV30 and J is TRBJ1-6, with 7 bases matching TRBD1. The CDR3 spans 15 residues. Per the germline V gene, CDR1 is GTSNPN and CDR2 is SVGIG (reference sequence). The V and J ends lost 2 bases and 11 bases, in that order; junction bases with no gene match: 12. CDR3 nucleotides: TGTGCCTGGAGTACCGACAGGGCCTTGTTTCCACCCCTCCACTTT. It yields the protein CAWSTDRALFPPLHF. The full variable domain, completed using reference TRBV30 and TRBJ1-6, is SQTIHQWPATLVQPVGSPLSLECTVEGTSNPNLYWYRQAAGRGLQLLFYSVGIGQISSEVPQNLSASRPQDRQFILSSKKLLLSDSGFYLCAWSTDRALFPPLHFGNGTRLTVT.

This clonotype was detected ten times or more. The chain employs TRBV29-1 and TRBJ2-3; the D gene could be TRBD1 or TRBD2 (6 bases each). Trimming pared 1 base from V and 3 bases from J, leaving 17 bases between. Germline CDR1 and CDR2: SQVTM and ANQGSEA. The CDR3 sequence is 16 residues long. CDR3 in DNA: TGCAGCGTTGAAGGCGAGGGGGGACGGAGTACAGATACGCAGTATTTT. Translating it yields CSVEGEGGRSTDTQYF.

This clonotype turned up a few times. The J gene is TRBJ2-3, the V gene TRBV24-1; D possibly corresponds to TRBD2 (6 bases). The germline CDR1 and CDR2 sequences are KGHDR and SFDVKD. The CDR3 runs to 15 residues. V lost 10 bases and J 6 bases, leaving 22 bases between the germline ends. The CDR3 region is CATSRGKVAADTQYF. CDR3 DNA: TGTGCCACTAGTCGGGGGAAGGTTGCAGCTGATACGCAGTATTTT.

The genes are TRBV4-1 and TRBJ1-2; weak D call: TRBD1 (5 bases). This CDR3 region has 16 residues. Germline CDR1 is MGHRA and CDR2 is YSYEKL. V was cut by 3 bases and J by 4 bases, with 18 bases left in between. CDR3 region: CASSQLRDATSYGYTF. The CDR3 DNA sequence: TGCGCCAGCAGCCAGCTCCGGGACGCCACATCCTATGGCTACACCTTC.

A few counts support this clonotype. The genes are TRBV7-2 and TRBJ2-1; 9 bases align to TRBD2. V lost 7 bases to trimming and J lost 7 bases; unmatched junction nucleotides: 8. Germline-derived CDR1 and CDR2 are SGHTA and FQGNSA. The CDR3 covers 14 residues. CDR3 coding DNA: TGTGCCAGCACACCCGGGACTAGCAGGAATGAGCAGTTCTTC. It yields the protein CASTPGTSRNEQFF. The variable domain in full, with the rest retrieved from reference TRBV7-2 and TRBJ2-1, is GAGVSQSPSNKVTEKGKDVELRCDPISGHTALYWYRQSLGQGLEFLIYFQGNSAPDKSGLPSDRFSAERTGGSVSTLTIQRTQQEDSAVYLCASTPGTSRNEQFFGPGTRLTVL.

A remark on this clonotype: A read error may be the cause here, since a much bigger clone is one base away. The conserved closing phenylalanine or tryptophan is absent in this CDR3, likely reflecting a read error. CDR3 DNA: TGTGCCAGCAGTTTTAGTTTGGGACCGGCGGACACTGAAGCTTTCTCT. Translating it yields CASSFSLGPADTEAFS. The V gene is TRBV28, the J gene TRBJ1-1, with a weak D call TRBD1 (5 bases). V was clipped by 3 bases and J by 3 bases, with 17 bases between them. CDR1 and CDR2 from the germline V gene are MDHEN and SYDVKM. The CDR3 length is 16 residues.

With respect to this clonotype: A single base separates this from a much larger clone, so it may be a read error. The J gene is TRBJ1-5, the V gene TRBV3-1; D is unresolved. This CDR3 is 15 amino acids long. Germline V gives CDR1 LGHDT, CDR2 YNNKEL (reference sequence). The CDR3 sequence: CASRQGGLRNQPQHF. In DNA form, the CDR3 reads TGTGCCAGCAGACAAGGAGGACTTCGCAATCAGCCCCAGCATTTT.

This clonotype was detected many times. This chain links TRBV7-2 with TRBJ2-1; D remains ambiguous. Germline CDR1 reads SGHTA; CDR2 reads FQGNSA. The V end lost 8 bases, the J end lost 8 bases, and 13 bases lay between the germline ends. The CDR3 is made up of 12 amino acids. As DNA, the CDR3 is TGTGCCAGCTCGTTTCTTTCGGATGAGCAGTTCTTC. Protein sequence: CASSFLSDEQFF.

This clonotype was observed a handful of times. This chain uses TRBV11-2 with TRBJ1-6; D is possibly TRBD1 (5 bases). The CDR3 has 14 amino acids. Germline loops: CDR1 SGHAT, CDR2 FQNNGV. V was pared by 4 bases and J by 8 bases, with 12 bases between. CDR3 nucleotides: TGTGCCAGCAGCTCGGGACGGGACTATTCACCCCTCCACTTT. It is translated as CASSSGRDYSPLHF.

This clonotype was recorded many times. CDR3 nucleotide sequence: TGTGCCAGTAGTGTTCGACAGGGGGCGGACACTGAAGCTTTCTTT. Amino acids: CASSVRQGADTEAFF. The rearrangement uses TRBV19 and TRBJ1-1; TRBD1 aligns across 10 bases. The CDR3 has 15 amino acids. Germline loops: CDR1 LNHDA, CDR2 SQIVND (reference sequence). Trimming at V came to 5 bases and at J to 3 bases, leaving 6 bases not matched to a gene.

This clonotype was detected many times. The chain links TRBV30 to TRBJ2-7; D unresolved. CDR3 length: 17 residues. Germline CDR1 reads GTSNPN; CDR2 reads SVGIG (reference sequence). V was trimmed by 1 base and J by 2 bases, leaving 21 bases between them. The CDR3, as DNA: TGTGCCTGGAGTGGCTCCCCGCCCCAAGGGAAGCCCTACGAGCAGTACTTC. Translation: CAWSGSPPQGKPYEQYF. Supplemented by reference TRBV30 and TRBJ2-7, the full variable domain reads SQTIHQWPATLVQPVGSPLSLECTVEGTSNPNLYWYRQAAGRGLQLLFYSVGIGQISSEVPQNLSASRPQDRQFILSSKKLLLSDSGFYLCAWSGSPPQGKPYEQYFGPGTRLTVT.

This sequence joins TRBV30 and TRBJ2-7; possible D gene TRBD1, 5 bases. V dropped 5 bases and J dropped 3 bases, with 11 bases sitting between them. There are 12 residues in the CDR3. Germline V gives CDR1 GTSNPN, CDR2 SVGIG (reference sequence). CDR3 region: CAWEAGFYEQYF. CDR3 bases: TGTGCCTGGGAAGCAGGGTTCTACGAGCAGTACTTC.

This clonotype occurred a few times. The chain carries TRBV6-1 and TRBJ1-5, with D perhaps TRBD1 (5 bases). The CDR3 length is 13 residues. Germline V CDR1 and CDR2: MNHNS, SASEGT. V gave up 0 bases and J gave up 14 bases, with 14 bases separating them. CDR3 coding DNA: TGTGCCAGCAGTGAAGCAAGGGACGGGGAGGAGCATTTT. Its translation: CASSEARDGEEHF.

Many counts were recorded for this clonotype. The chain employs TRBV20-1 and TRBJ2-5; TRBD1 agrees at 8 bases. Germline V gives CDR1 DFQATT, CDR2 SNEGSKA (reference sequence). V shed 3 bases, J shed 4 bases, and the junction held 7 bases outside the gene matches. This CDR3 region has 14 residues. Here the CDR3 DNA reads TGCAGTGCTAGGGGACAGGACGTGGCAGAGACCCAGTACTTC. It specifies CSARGQDVAETQYF.

This clonotype was picked up many times. V is TRBV5-1 and J is TRBJ1-5, with D maybe TRBD1 (5 bases). The CDR3 covers 15 residues. From germline, CDR1 is SGHRS and CDR2 YFSETQ. V was cut by 2 bases and J by 1 base, with 10 bases left in between. CDR3 DNA sequence: TGCGCCAGCAGCTTAGTTCCAGGGAGCAATCAGCCCCAGCATTTT. This gives the protein CASSLVPGSNQPQHF.

This clonotype was observed many times. The V call is TRBV20-1, the J call TRBJ2-1; a possible D gene is TRBD2 (6 bases). Germline V gene data show CDR1 as DFQATT and CDR2 as SNEGSKA (reference sequence). The V and J ends lost 0 bases and 2 bases respectively, with 11 bases between them. CDR3 length: 15 amino acids. The DNA of the CDR3 is TGCAGTGCTAGAGATGATAGCGGAGCCTACAATGAGCAGTTCTTC. Translating gives CSARDDSGAYNEQFF.

In regard to this clonotype: Possible read error: a much larger clone is one base away. This rearrangement joins TRBV6-1 to TRBJ2-1; 10 bases line up with TRBD2. The CDR3 extends over 15 amino acids. Germline V gene sequence: CDR1 MNHNS, CDR2 SASEGT. The trim removed 11 bases at V and 3 bases at J, leaving 10 bases unmatched. The CDR3 DNA is TGTGCCTGCACCGAAGCGGGAGGGCGCTACAATGAGCAGTTCTTC. This translates into CACTEAGGRYNEQFF.

This clonotype was recorded a few times. The chain couples TRBV19 to TRBJ1-6; tentative D call: TRBD1 (5 bases). The CDR3 extends over 14 amino acids. Trimming stripped 7 bases from V and 8 bases from J, with 15 bases between. CDR1 is LNHDA, CDR2 SQIVND, per germline (reference sequence). The CDR3 coding sequence is TGTGCCAGTAAGGTGTGGGACGGTGATTCACCCCTCCACTTT. Its translation is CASKVWDGDSPLHF.

This clonotype was observed many times. The J gene is TRBJ1-1, the V gene TRBV5-1; no firm D call. The CDR3 runs 13 residues. Germline CDR1 and CDR2: SGHRS and YFSETQ. V was clipped by 0 bases and J by 0 bases, with 3 bases between them. The CDR3 coding sequence is TGCGCCAGCAGCTTGGACATGAACACTGAAGCTTTCTTT. Residues: CASSLDMNTEAFF.

The chain employs TRBV6-2 or TRBV6-3 and TRBJ1-6; D perhaps matches TRBD1 (5 bases). Germline V CDR1 and CDR2: MNHEY, SVGEGT. With 8 bases removed from V and 10 bases from J, the gap between germline ends came to 12 bases. This CDR3 has 12 residues. CDR3 bases: TGTGCCAGCCTTAGAGGGGAATCACCCCTCCACTTT. Encoded protein: CASLRGESPLHF.

Concerning this clonotype: A much larger clone is a single base away; this may be a read error. This rearrangement joins TRBV7-9 to TRBJ2-1, with 9 positions matching TRBD2. There are 14 residues in the CDR3. Germline loops: CDR1 SEHNR, CDR2 FQNEAQ (reference sequence). The CDR3 region is CASSSLAGWNEQSF. Here the CDR3 DNA reads TGTGCCAGCAGCTCTCTAGCGGGATGGAATGAGCAGTCCTTC.

About this clonotype itself: A junction end diverges from the germline sequence, so it may reflect a read error. The rearrangement uses TRBV5-4 and TRBJ2-3, with 11 bases fitting TRBD2. There are 16 residues in the CDR3. Germline CDR1 SGHNT, CDR2 YYREEE (reference sequence). The CDR3 sequence: CACSARLAGREDTQYF. Here the CDR3 DNA reads TGTGCCTGCAGCGCGCGACTAGCGGGAAGAGAGGATACGCAGTATTTT.

This clonotype was seen more than once but under ten times. J is TRBJ1-5 and V is TRBV10-3, with 10 bases identical to TRBD1. Per the germline V gene, CDR1 is ENHRY and CDR2 is SYGVKD. The CDR3 loop spans 15 amino acids. V was clipped by 1 base and J by 5 bases; unmatched bases: 2. The CDR3 DNA sequence: TGTGCCATCAGTGAGTGGGGGACAGGGGATCAGCCCCAGCATTTT. It encodes CAISEWGTGDQPQHF.

This clonotype has a count of ten or more. This chain uses TRBV7-3 with TRBJ2-7, with 9 bases lining up with TRBD2. V shed 5 bases, J shed 2 bases, and the junction held 7 bases outside the gene matches. Per germline, CDR1 SGHTA and CDR2 FQGTGA. This CDR3 region has 15 residues. Here the CDR3 reads CASSVSGGTTYEQYF. DNA for the CDR3: TGTGCCAGCAGCGTTAGCGGGGGCACCACCTACGAGCAGTACTTC.

This clonotype was counted many times. This rearrangement joins TRBV6-1 to TRBJ2-3; D is perhaps TRBD2 (6 bases). Trimming pared 6 bases from V and 3 bases from J, leaving 19 bases between. CDR1 is MNHNS, CDR2 SASEGT, per germline. The CDR3 has 16 amino acids. This CDR3 reads CASSGGRGRGTDTQYF. The CDR3 region has the DNA TGTGCCAGCAGCGGAGGGCGGGGTCGGGGTACAGATACGCAGTATTTT.